This TCR beta chain was identified in a study of vaccination effects on CD4 cells after COVID-19. On the study more broadly: Either the mRNA-1273 or the BNT162b2 vaccine was given to participants as two doses.

Before sequencing took place, the ViraFEST assay used viral peptide pools to expand antigen-specific CD4+ T cells. Cultured cells yielded isolated CD4+ T cells after 10 to 11 days. No vaccinee had earlier SARS-CoV-2 infection, and nucleocapsid antibodies were negative. Cultures received IL-2 medium that replaced half the medium on days 3 and 7. This clone has just a few counts. Antigen unknown. The study's findings and limits: Common cold coronaviruses were cross-recognized by only 1 of 255 vaccine-induced clones in healthy vaccinees. Late post-vaccination samples showed marked contraction of infection- and vaccine-induced clones.

Libraries were prepared by immunoSEQ multiplex PCR; TCRdb keeps only in-frame clonotypes and omits some of them. The sample consists of approximately 50,000 clones, more than 75% of them appearing once. Germline-derived CDR1 and CDR2 are SGDLS and YYNGEE. The CDR3 is 13 residues long. V was shortened by 4 bases and J by 14 bases, with 19 bases between the two germline ends. V and J are TRBV9 and TRBJ1-3; D ambiguous. The specimen was CD4+ T cells from PBMCs cultured with HCoV-OC43 spike peptides, collected before COVID-19 vaccination. Stated subset: HCoV-OC43 spike overlapping peptide pool stimulation. The source of this sequence is a human donor who received a COVID-19 vaccine. The CDR3 sequence is CASSPNNIPHLYF. The CDR3 bases are TGTGCCAGCAGCCCGAATAACATCCCGCATTTATATTTT.